This TCR beta chain emerged from a study of control samples from healthy donors and cancer patients. The V gene's germline CDR1 is LGHNA and CDR2 YSLEER. The CDR3 spans 16 residues. With 1 base removed from V and 9 bases from J, the gap between germline ends came to 16 bases. The data were produced by immunoSEQ multiplex PCR, yet TCRdb's version contains in-frame clones alone and is incomplete. The table has approximately 72,000 clones, 75% to 90% seen once. The chain links TRBV4-3 to TRBJ1-6; D is uncertain. This clonotype originated in a man aged 50 to 59 in good health. What was sequenced was blood. CDR3 coding DNA: TGCGCCAGCAGCCAAGCAAGAGACCTGGTCGTTTCACCCCTCCACTTT. It is translated as CASSQARDLVVSPLHF.